This TCR beta chain was captured in a study of blood T cell repertoires in COVID-19. Study in general: T cells, B-cell-depleted T cells, or PBMCs supplied cDNA or gDNA.

Germline assignment: CDR1 SEHNR and CDR2 FQNEAQ (reference sequence). The length of the CDR3 is 13 residues. V lost 4 bases and J lost 5, with 9 bases in between. In Seattle, patients joined the study during active infection and were tracked longitudinally. The assay was immunoSEQ multiplex PCR, and TCRdb's table has in-frame clones only and misses some. The table has more than 95,000 clones, about 70% seen once. This rearrangement joins TRBV7-9 to TRBJ1-5; D not certain. The clonotype originates from an older man with COVID-19, enrolled during active disease. Sequences were obtained from peripheral blood. The CDR3, as DNA: TGTGCCAGCAGCTCCCAGGAGGATCAGCCCCAGCATTTT. Its protein product is CASSSQEDQPQHF. Based on the CDR3 plus reference TRBV7-9 and TRBJ1-5, the full variable domain is DTGVSQNPRHKITKRGQNVTFRCDPISEHNRLYWYRQTLGQGPEFLTYFQNEAQLEKSRLLSDRFSAERPKGSFSTLEIQRTEQGDSAMYLCASSSQEDQPQHFGDGTRLSIL.